The next 13 T cell receptor beta chains were all read from a single sample in a study of T-cell reconstitution after alpha-beta-depleted transplantation in children. The TCRbeta library was prepared with unique molecular identifiers. Via MiXCR, TCRdb re-called the PCR reads, giving one row per CDR3 protein. The table has 780,000 or so distinct CDR3 sequences, approximately 15% seen once. Sequences were derived from PBMCs, mostly from graft donor cells, sampled 360 days after TCRalphabeta/CD19-depleted stem cell transplant. The receptors shown here come from a male patient between 10 and 17 years old who had a stem cell transplant for acute lymphoblastic leukemia, so the T cells may come from the graft donor.

The genes are TRBV2 and TRBJ1-2; the D is unclear. The CDR3 sequence is 16 residues long. CDR1 and CDR2 from the germline V gene are SNHLY and FYNNEI. V was pared by 6 bases and J by 2 bases, with 19 bases between. The CDR3, as DNA: TGTGCCAGCAGGAGGGCTCTAATCCAGGCGAACTATGGCTACACCTTC. It is translated as CASRRALIQANYGYTF.

This clonotype was recorded a few times. CDR3 sequence (DNA): TGTGCCAGCAGCGCCCAAACTAGGTCCATCCAAGAGACCCAGTACTTC. This sequence encodes CASSAQTRSIQETQYF. The V and J genes are TRBV7-3 and TRBJ2-5; a possible D gene is TRBD2 (5 bases). Trimming cost V 5 bases and J 1 base, with 17 bases left between them. This CDR3 spans 16 amino acids. The germline CDR1 and CDR2 sequences are SGHTA and FQGTGA.

This sequence joins TRBV16 and TRBJ1-5, with 8 nucleotides matching TRBD1. Trimming at V came to 3 bases and at J to 4 bases, leaving 2 bases not matched to a gene. From germline, CDR1 is KGHSY and CDR2 FQNENV. The CDR3 loop spans 14 amino acids. The CDR3 reads CASSHGQGNQPQHF. Written as DNA, the CDR3 is TGTGCCAGCAGCCACGGACAGGGAAATCAGCCCCAGCATTTT.

The rearrangement uses TRBV5-1 and TRBJ2-1, with 16 positions matching TRBD2. The junction had 6 bases not matched to a gene; V was cut back by 3 bases and J by 15 bases. CDR1 is SGHRS, CDR2 YFSETQ, per germline. This CDR3 spans 14 amino acids. The CDR3 DNA is TGCGCCAGCAGCTCCGGGACTAGCGGGAGGGTTGCGTTCTTC. Translating gives CASSSGTSGRVAFF.

This clonotype was recorded a few times. V gene TRBV12-3 or TRBV12-4 combines with J gene TRBJ2-3; possibly TRBD2 for D (7 bases). Trimming took off 11 bases at V and 4 bases at J, with 16 bases between the two ends. This CDR3 is built from 13 residues. The CDR3 DNA follows: TGTGCCTCCCCTCGGGGGGCGGCAGATACGCAGTATTTT. Protein: CASPRGAADTQYF.

The rearrangement links TRBV29-1 to TRBJ1-1, with TRBD1 as a possible D gene (5 bases). CDR3 size: 13 residues. The germline V gene has CDR1 SQVTM and CDR2 ANQGSEA. The CDR3, as DNA: TGCACCGTGGATCGAGGGGTTTCGGCTGAAGCTTTCTTT. Its translation is CTVDRGVSAEAFF.

This clonotype turned up a few times. This chain uses TRBV9 with TRBJ2-3; 10 bases line up with TRBD2. Germline loops: CDR1 SGDLS, CDR2 YYNGEE. There are 16 residues in the CDR3. J gave up 4 bases and V 0 bases, and 5 bases lay outside the gene matches. CDR3 protein: CASSVASGRVADTQYF. The CDR3 DNA reads TGTGCCAGCAGCGTAGCTAGCGGGAGAGTCGCAGATACGCAGTATTTT. The full variable domain, in which reference TRBV9 and TRBJ2-3 provide the parts outside the CDR3, is DSGVTQTPKHLITATGQRVTLRCSPRSGDLSVYWYQQSLDQGLQFLIQYYNGEERAKGNILERFSAQQFPDLHSELNLSSLELGDSALYFCASSVASGRVADTQYFGPGTRLTVL.

This clonotype showed up just a few times. The V and J genes are TRBV7-4 and TRBJ2-7, with 9 bases that match TRBD2. The CDR3 covers 16 residues. The germline V gene encodes CDR1 SGHVT and CDR2 SQSDAQ. V gave up 3 bases and J gave up 2 bases; unmatched junction bases: 8. As DNA, the CDR3 is TGTGCCAGCAGCTTCGGCGGGGGACTAGCAGCCTACGAGCAGTACTTC. Protein product: CASSFGGGLAAYEQYF.

The rearrangement uses TRBV6-1 and TRBJ2-5; either TRBD1 or TRBD2 may fit D (5 bases each). The V gene's germline CDR1 is MNHNS and CDR2 SASEGT. Trimming shortened V by 5 bases and J by 5 bases, and 12 bases separated the two germline ends. CDR3 length: 13 amino acids. CDR3 amino acids: CASSRGPFETQYF. CDR3 in DNA: TGTGCCAGCAGTCGGGGCCCCTTCGAGACCCAGTACTTC.

DNA of the CDR3: TGTGCCAGCAGCTTGGGGTTGGGAGGGGCGCCGGGCGAGCAGTACTTC. This translates into CASSLGLGGAPGEQYF. The V call is TRBV7-3, the J call TRBJ2-7, with 7 bases that match TRBD2. Trimming at V came to 3 bases and at J to 6 bases, leaving 14 bases not matched to a gene. The length of the CDR3 is 16 residues. Germline CDR1 is SGHTA and CDR2 is FQGTGA. Complete variable domain (other parts from reference TRBV7-3 and TRBJ2-7): GAGVSQTPSNKVTEKGKYVELRCDPISGHTALYWYRQSLGQGPEFLIYFQGTGAADDSGLPNDRFFAVRPEGSVSTLKIQRTERGDSAVYLCASSLGLGGAPGEQYFGPGTRLTVT.

The chain recombines TRBV5-1 with TRBJ2-1; 7 nucleotides agree with TRBD2. With V trimmed by 4 bases and J by 8 bases, 9 bases remained unmatched. CDR1 and CDR2 from the germline V gene are SGHRS and YFSETQ. This CDR3 comprises 14 residues. The CDR3 sequence is CASSLPGLVDEQFF. The CDR3 DNA sequence: TGCGCCAGCAGCCTCCCAGGACTAGTCGATGAGCAGTTCTTC.

This clonotype showed up just a few times. This chain uses TRBV20-1 with TRBJ2-7; 10 positions agree with TRBD2. This CDR3 is built from 19 residues. The ends lost 0 bases at V and 1 base at J; junction bases unmatched: 15. Germline values: CDR1 DFQATT, CDR2 SNEGSKA (reference sequence). The CDR3 reads CSARDPLAGELFGSYEQYF. In nucleotides, the CDR3 is TGCAGTGCTAGAGATCCCCTAGCGGGAGAGTTATTCGGGTCCTACGAGCAGTACTTC.

The chain is built from TRBV5-4 and TRBJ1-2; tentative D call: TRBD1 (5 bases). This CDR3 region has 13 residues. Trimming removed 7 bases at V and 8 bases at J, with 18 bases between. CDR1 SGHNT and CDR2 YYREEE come from the germline V gene (reference sequence). The CDR3 coding sequence is TGTGCCAGCTTCCGGAGGACAATAGACGGCTACACCTTC. Translation gives CASFRRTIDGYTF.